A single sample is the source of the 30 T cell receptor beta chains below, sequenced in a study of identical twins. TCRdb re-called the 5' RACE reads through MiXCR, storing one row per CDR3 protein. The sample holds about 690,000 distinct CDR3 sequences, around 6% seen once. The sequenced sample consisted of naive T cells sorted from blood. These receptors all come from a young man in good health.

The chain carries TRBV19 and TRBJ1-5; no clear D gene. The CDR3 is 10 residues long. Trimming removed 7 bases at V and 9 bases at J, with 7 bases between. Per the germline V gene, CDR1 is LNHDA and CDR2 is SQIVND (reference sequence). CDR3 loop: CASNGRPQHF. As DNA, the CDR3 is TGTGCCAGTAATGGAAGGCCCCAGCATTTT.

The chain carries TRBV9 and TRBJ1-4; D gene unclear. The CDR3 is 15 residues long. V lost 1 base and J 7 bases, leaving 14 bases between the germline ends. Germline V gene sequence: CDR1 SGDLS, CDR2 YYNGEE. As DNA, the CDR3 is TGTGCCAGCAGCGTAAATCCCCGACATACTGAAAAACTGTTTTTT. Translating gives CASSVNPRHTEKLFF. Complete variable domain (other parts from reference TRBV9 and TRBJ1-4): DSGVTQTPKHLITATGQRVTLRCSPRSGDLSVYWYQQSLDQGLQFLIQYYNGEERAKGNILERFSAQQFPDLHSELNLSSLELGDSALYFCASSVNPRHTEKLFFGSGTQLSVL.

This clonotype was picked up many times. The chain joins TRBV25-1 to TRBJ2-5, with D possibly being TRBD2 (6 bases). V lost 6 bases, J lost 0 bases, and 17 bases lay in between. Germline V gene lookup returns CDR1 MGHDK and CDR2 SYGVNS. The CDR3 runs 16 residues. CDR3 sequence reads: CASSSLTSGYQETQYF. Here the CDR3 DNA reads TGTGCCAGCAGCTCCTTGACTAGTGGGTACCAAGAGACCCAGTACTTC. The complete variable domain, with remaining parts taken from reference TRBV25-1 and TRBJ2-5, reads EADIYQTPRYLVIGTGKKITLECSQTMGHDKMYWYQQDPGMELHLIHYSYGVNSTEKGDLSSESTVSRIRTEHFPLTLESARPSHTSQYLCASSSLTSGYQETQYFGPGTRLLVL.

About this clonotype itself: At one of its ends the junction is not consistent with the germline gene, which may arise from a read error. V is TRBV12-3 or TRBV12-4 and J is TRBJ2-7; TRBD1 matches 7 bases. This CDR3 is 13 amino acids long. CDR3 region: CASSLTTRQGMDF. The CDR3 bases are TGTGCCAGCAGTTTAACTACCCGACAGGGCATGGACTTC.

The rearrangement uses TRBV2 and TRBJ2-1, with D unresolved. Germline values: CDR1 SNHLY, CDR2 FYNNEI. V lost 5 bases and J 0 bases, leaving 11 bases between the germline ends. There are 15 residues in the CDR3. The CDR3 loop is CASSWPEISYNEQFF. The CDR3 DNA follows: TGTGCCAGCAGTTGGCCGGAAATCTCCTACAATGAGCAGTTCTTC.

DNA of the CDR3: TGTGCCAGTAGGACAGAGTATAGCAATCAGCCCCAGCATTTT. Protein: CASRTEYSNQPQHF. This rearrangement joins TRBV19 to TRBJ1-5; possibly TRBD1 for D (5 bases). CDR3 size: 14 residues. Germline assignment: CDR1 LNHDA and CDR2 SQIVND (reference sequence). V lost 6 bases, J lost 0 bases, and 9 bases lay in between.

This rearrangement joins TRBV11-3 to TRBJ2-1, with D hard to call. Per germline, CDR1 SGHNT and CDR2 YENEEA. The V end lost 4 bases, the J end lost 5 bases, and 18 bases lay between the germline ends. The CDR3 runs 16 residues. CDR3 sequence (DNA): TGTGCCAGCAGCTCCACGACTGTCACGGCGGACAATGAGCAGTTCTTC. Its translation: CASSSTTVTADNEQFF. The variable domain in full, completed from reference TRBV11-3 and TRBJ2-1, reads EAGVVQSPRYKIIEKKQPVAFWCNPISGHNTLYWYLQNLGQGPELLIRYENEEAVDDSQLPKDRFSAERLKGVDSTLKIQPAELGDSAVYLCASSSTTVTADNEQFFGPGTRLTVL.

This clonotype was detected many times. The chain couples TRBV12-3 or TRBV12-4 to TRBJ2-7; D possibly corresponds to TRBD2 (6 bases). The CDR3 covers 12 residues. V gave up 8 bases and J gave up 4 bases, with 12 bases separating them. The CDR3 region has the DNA TGTGCCAGCGCGGAGGAGGGATACGAGCAGTACTTC. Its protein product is CASAEEGYEQYF.

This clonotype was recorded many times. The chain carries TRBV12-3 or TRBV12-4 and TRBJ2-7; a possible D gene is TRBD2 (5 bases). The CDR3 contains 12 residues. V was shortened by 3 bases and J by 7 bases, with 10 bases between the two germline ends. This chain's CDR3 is CASSFGRGEQYV. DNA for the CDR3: TGTGCCAGCAGTTTCGGTAGAGGGGAGCAGTACGTC.

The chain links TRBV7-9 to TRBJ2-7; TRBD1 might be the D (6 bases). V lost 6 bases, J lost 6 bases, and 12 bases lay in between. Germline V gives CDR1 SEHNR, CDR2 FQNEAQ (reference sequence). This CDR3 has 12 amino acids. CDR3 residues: CASSYGTTEQYF. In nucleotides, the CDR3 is TGTGCCAGCAGTTACGGGACAACCGAGCAGTACTTC.

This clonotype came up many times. This CDR3 is CASSYGADYTF. The CDR3 nucleotides read TGTGCCAGCAGCTATGGGGCCGACTACACCTTC. The chain joins TRBV11-2 to TRBJ1-2; TRBD1 is a possible D gene (5 bases). In germline, CDR1 is SGHAT, CDR2 FQNNGV. This CDR3 spans 11 amino acids. Trimming pared 4 bases from V and 10 bases from J, leaving 10 bases between.

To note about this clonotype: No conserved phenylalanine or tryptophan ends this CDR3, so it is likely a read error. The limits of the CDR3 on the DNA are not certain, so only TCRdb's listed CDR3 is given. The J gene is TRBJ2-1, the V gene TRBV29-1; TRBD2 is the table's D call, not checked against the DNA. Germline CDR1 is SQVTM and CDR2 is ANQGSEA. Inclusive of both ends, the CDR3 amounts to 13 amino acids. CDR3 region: CSVLGTSGRAFAL.

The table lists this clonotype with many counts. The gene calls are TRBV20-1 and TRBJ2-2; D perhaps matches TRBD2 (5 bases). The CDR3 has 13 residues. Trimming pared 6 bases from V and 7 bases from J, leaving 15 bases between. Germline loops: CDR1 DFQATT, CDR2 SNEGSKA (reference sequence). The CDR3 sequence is CSADRVEGGELFF. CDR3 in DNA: TGCAGTGCAGACCGGGTCGAGGGCGGGGAGCTGTTTTTT.

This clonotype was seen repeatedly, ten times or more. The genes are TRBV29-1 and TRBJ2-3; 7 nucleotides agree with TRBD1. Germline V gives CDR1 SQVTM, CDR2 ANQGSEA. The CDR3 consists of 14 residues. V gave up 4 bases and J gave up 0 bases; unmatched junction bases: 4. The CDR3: CSVAMGQSTDTQYF. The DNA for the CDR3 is TGCAGCGTTGCAATGGGACAGAGCACAGATACGCAGTATTTT.

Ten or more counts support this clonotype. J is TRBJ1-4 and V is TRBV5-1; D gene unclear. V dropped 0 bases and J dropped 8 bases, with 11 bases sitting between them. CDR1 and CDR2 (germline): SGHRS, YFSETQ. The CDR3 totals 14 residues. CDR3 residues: CASSLASRLEKLFF. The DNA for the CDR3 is TGCGCCAGCAGCTTGGCGTCGCGTTTAGAAAAACTGTTTTTT.

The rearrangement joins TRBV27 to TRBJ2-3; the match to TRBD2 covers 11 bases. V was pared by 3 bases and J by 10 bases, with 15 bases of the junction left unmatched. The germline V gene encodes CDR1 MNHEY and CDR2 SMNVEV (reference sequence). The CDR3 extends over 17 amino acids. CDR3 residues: CASSFFILAGGLIPQYF. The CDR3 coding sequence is TGTGCCAGCAGTTTTTTCATTTTAGCGGGAGGGTTAATCCCGCAGTATTTT.

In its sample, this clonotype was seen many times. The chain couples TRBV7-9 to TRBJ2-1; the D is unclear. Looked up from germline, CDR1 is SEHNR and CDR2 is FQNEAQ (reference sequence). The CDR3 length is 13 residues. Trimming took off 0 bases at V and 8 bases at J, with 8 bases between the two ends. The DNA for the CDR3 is TGTGCCAGCAGCTTAGCGGGCAATTATGAGCAGTTCTTC. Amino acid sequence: CASSLAGNYEQFF.

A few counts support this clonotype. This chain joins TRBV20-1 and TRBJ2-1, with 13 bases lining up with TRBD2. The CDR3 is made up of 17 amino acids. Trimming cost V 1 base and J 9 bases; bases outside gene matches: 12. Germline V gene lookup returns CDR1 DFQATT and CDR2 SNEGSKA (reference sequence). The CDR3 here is CSARVPSTSGRWGEQFF. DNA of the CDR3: TGCAGTGCTAGAGTTCCCTCGACTAGCGGGAGGTGGGGTGAGCAGTTCTTC.

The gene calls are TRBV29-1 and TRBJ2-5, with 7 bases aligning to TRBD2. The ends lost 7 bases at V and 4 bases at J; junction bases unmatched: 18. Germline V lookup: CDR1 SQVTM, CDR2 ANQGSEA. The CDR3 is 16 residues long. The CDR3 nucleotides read TGCAGCGCGGCACGCACGGGACTACCACCAGGAGAGACCCAGTACTTC. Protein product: CSAARTGLPPGETQYF.

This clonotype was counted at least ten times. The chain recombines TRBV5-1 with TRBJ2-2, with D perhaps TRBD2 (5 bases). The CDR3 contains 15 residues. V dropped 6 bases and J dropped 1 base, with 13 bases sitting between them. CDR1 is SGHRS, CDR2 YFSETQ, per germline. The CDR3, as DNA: TGCGCCAGCAAGTGGAGCGGAATGAACACCGGGGAGCTGTTTTTT. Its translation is CASKWSGMNTGELFF.

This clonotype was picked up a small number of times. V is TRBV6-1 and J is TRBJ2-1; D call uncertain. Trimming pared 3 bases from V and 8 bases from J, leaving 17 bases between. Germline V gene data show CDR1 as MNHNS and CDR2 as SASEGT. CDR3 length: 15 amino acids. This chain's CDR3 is CASSDDYRWADEQFF. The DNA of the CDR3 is TGTGCCAGCAGTGATGATTACCGGTGGGCCGATGAGCAGTTCTTC.

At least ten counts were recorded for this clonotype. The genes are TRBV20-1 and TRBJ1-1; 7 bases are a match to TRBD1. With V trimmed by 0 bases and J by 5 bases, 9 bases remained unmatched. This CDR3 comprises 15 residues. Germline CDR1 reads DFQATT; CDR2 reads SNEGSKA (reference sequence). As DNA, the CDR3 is TGCAGTGCTAGAGATCGCTACAGGGGCGATACTGAAGCTTTCTTT. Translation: CSARDRYRGDTEAFF.

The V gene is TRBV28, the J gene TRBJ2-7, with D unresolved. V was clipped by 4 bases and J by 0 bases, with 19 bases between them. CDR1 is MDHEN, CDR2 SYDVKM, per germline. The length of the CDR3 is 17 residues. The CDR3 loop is CASSSSWPRRPSYEQYF. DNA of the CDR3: TGTGCCAGCAGTTCCTCATGGCCCCGGCGGCCCTCCTACGAGCAGTACTTC. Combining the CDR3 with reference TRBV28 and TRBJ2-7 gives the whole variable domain DVKVTQSSRYLVKRTGEKVFLECVQDMDHENMFWYRQDPGLGLRLIYFSYDVKMKEKGDIPEGYSVSREKKERFSLILESASTNQTSMYLCASSSSWPRRPSYEQYFGPGTRLTVT.

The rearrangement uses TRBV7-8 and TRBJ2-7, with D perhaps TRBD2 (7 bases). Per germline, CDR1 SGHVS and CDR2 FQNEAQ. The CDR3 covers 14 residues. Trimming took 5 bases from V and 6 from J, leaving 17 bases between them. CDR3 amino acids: CASSRPGEGTEQYV. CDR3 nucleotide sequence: TGTGCCAGCAGCCGACCAGGGGAGGGTACCGAGCAGTACGTC.

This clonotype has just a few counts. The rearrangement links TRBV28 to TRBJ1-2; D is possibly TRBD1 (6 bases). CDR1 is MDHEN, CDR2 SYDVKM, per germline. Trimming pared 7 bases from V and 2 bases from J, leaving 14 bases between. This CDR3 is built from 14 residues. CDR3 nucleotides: TGTGCCAGCATCCCGGGGGGCCCCAACTATGGCTACACCTTC. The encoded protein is CASIPGGPNYGYTF.

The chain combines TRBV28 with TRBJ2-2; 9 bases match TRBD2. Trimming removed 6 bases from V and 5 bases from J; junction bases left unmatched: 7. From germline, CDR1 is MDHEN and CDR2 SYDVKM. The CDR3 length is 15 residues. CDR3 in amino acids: CASRSSGRVTGELFF. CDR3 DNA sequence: TGTGCCAGCAGGAGTAGCGGGAGAGTAACCGGGGAGCTGTTTTTT.

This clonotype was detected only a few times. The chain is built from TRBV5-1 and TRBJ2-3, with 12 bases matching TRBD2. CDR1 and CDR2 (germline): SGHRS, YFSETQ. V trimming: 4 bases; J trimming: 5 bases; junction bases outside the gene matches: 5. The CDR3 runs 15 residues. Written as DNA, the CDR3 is TGCGCCAGCAGCCGGACTAGCGGGACAGGAGATACGCAGTATTTT. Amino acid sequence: CASSRTSGTGDTQYF.

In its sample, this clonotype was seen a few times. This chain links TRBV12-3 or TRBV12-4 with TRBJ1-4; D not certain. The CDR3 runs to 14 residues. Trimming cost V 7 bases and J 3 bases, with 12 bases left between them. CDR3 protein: CASTPGPANEKLFF. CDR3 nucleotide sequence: TGTGCCAGCACCCCGGGTCCGGCTAATGAAAAACTGTTTTTT.

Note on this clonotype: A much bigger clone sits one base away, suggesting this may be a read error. Here the CDR3 reads CSARDWEREPSNQPQHF. The CDR3 DNA reads TGCAGTGCTAGAGATTGGGAAAGGGAGCCTAGCAATCAGCCCCAGCATTTT. The chain combines TRBV20-1 with TRBJ1-5; D not resolved. V gave up 0 bases and J gave up 0 bases, with 15 bases separating them. Germline assignment: CDR1 DFQATT and CDR2 SNEGSKA (reference sequence). The CDR3 contains 17 residues.

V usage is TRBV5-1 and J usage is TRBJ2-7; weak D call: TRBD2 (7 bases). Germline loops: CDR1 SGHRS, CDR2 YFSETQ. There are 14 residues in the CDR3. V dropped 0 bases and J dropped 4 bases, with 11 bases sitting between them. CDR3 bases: TGCGCCAGCAGCTTGGGGGGGGGCCGGTACGAGCAGTACGTC. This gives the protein CASSLGGGRYEQYV.